This TCR beta chain was identified during a study of cytomegalovirus exposure and HLA in healthy donors. CDR1 SNHLY and CDR2 FYNNEI come from the germline V gene. V shed 8 bases and J 4 bases; nucleotides not matched to a gene: 5. This CDR3 spans 12 amino acids. The PCR was carried out with 60 Vbeta primers and 13 Jbeta primers. Repertoires were generated with immunoSEQ multiplex PCR, while TCRdb's copy carries only in-frame clones and drops some. The data show some 28,000 clones, and the top ten clones hold 0.71%. Sequencing was carried out using PBMCs. This receptor was obtained from a young man in good health and CMV-seronegative. The chain employs TRBV2 and TRBJ2-7; 7 nucleotides match TRBD1. CDR3 nucleotides: TGTGCCAGCGGGGGACAGCAATACGAGCAGTACTTC. It translates to CASGGQQYEQYF.